This entry lists 5 T cell receptor beta chains sequenced from one sample in a study of identical twins. TCRdb re-called the 5' RACE reads with MiXCR, one entry per CDR3 protein. The sample carries 540,000 or so distinct CDR3 sequences, approximately 20% recorded once. In addition, the sample was reused for a study of yellow fever vaccine responses in identical twins.

Sequencing input: CD4+ T cells sorted from blood. Receptors were obtained from a woman younger than 35 in good health.

This chain connects TRBV20-1 to TRBJ2-3; either TRBD1 or TRBD2 may supply D (5 bases each). The CDR3 runs 13 residues. Germline V gene sequence: CDR1 DFQATT, CDR2 SNEGSKA (reference sequence). Trimming removed 8 bases from V and 4 bases from J, with 16 bases in between. The CDR3 nucleotides are TGCAGTCCCGAGATTGGGGACGCAGATACGCAGTATTTT. Amino acid sequence: CSPEIGDADTQYF.

V gene TRBV15 combines with J gene TRBJ2-3, with TRBD2 as a possible D gene (5 bases). Looked up from germline, CDR1 is LNHNV and CDR2 is YYDKDF (reference sequence). V shed 3 bases and J shed 0 bases, with 7 bases lying between them. The CDR3 extends over 14 amino acids. CDR3 sequence (DNA): TGTGCCACCAGCAGCGGGATAAGCACAGATACGCAGTATTTT. This encodes CATSSGISTDTQYF. Full variable domain (remainder filled in from reference TRBV15 and TRBJ2-3): DAMVIQNPRYQVTQFGKPVTLSCSQTLNHNVMYWYQQKSSQAPKLLFHYYDKDFNNEADTPDNFQSRRPNTSFCFLDIRSPGLGDTAMYLCATSSGISTDTQYFGPGTRLTVL.

J is TRBJ2-1 and V is TRBV5-1; D remains ambiguous. The ends were cut back, 1 base at V and 4 bases at J, with 6 bases in the middle. The CDR3 is 13 residues long. Germline values: CDR1 SGHRS, CDR2 YFSETQ. Here the CDR3 DNA reads TGCGCCAGCAGCTTGTGGACGTACAATGAGCAGTTCTTC. Translating gives CASSLWTYNEQFF.

The gene calls are TRBV5-6 and TRBJ2-7, with D uncertain. The germline gives CDR1 SGHDT, CDR2 YYEEEE. V lost 2 bases, J lost 2 bases, and 5 bases lay in between. There are 12 residues in the CDR3. The CDR3 bases are TGTGCCAGCAGCTTTACGACCTACGAGCAGTACTTC. This sequence encodes CASSFTTYEQYF.

This chain links TRBV20-1 with TRBJ2-3; D call uncertain. Germline CDR1 DFQATT, CDR2 SNEGSKA (reference sequence). Trimming cost V 3 bases and J 2 bases, with 15 bases left between them. This CDR3 is built from 15 residues. The CDR3 protein is CSASAGLGHTDTQYF. The DNA of the CDR3 is TGCAGTGCTAGCGCCGGCCTAGGCCACACAGATACGCAGTATTTT.